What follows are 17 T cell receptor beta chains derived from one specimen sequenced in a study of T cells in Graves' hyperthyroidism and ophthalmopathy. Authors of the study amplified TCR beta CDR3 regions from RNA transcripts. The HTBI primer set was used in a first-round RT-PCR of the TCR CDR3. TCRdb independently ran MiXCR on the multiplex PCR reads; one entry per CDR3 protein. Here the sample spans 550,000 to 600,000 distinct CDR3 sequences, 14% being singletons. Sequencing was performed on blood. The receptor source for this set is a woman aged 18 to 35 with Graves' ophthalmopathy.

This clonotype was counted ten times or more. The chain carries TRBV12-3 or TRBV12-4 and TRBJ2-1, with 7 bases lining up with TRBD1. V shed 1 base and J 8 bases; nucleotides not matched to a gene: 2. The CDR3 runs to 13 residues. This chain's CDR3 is CASSLDRGDEQFF. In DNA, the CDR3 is TGTGCCAGCAGTTTAGACAGGGGTGATGAGCAGTTCTTC.

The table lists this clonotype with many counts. The CDR3, as DNA: TGTGCCAGCTCACTTCCGGGACAGGTCTATGGCTACACCTTC. This gives the protein CASSLPGQVYGYTF. The V and J genes are TRBV18 and TRBJ1-2; 8 nucleotides agree with TRBD1. CDR3 length equals 14 residues. Germline CDR1 KGHSH, CDR2 LQKENI. V gave up 4 bases and J gave up 4 bases; unmatched junction bases: 5.

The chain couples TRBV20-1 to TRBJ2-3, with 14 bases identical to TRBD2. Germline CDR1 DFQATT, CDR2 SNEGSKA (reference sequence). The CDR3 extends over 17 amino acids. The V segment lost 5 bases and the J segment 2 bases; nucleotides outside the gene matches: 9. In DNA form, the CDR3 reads TGCAGTGCTTTGACTAGCGGGAGGGTAAGGTTCACAGATACGCAGTATTTT. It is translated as CSALTSGRVRFTDTQYF.

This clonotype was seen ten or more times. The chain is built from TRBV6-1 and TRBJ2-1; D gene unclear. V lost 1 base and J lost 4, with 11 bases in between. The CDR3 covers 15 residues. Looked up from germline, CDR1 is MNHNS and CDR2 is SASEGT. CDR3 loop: CASSEGDFLYNEQFF. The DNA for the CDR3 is TGTGCCAGCAGTGAAGGCGACTTTCTTTACAATGAGCAGTTCTTC.

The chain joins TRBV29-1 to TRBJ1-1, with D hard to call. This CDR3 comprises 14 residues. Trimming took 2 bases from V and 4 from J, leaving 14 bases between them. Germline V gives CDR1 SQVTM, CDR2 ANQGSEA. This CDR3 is CSVEPAGPLTEAFF. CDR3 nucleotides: TGCAGCGTTGAACCGGCAGGACCCCTCACTGAAGCTTTCTTT.

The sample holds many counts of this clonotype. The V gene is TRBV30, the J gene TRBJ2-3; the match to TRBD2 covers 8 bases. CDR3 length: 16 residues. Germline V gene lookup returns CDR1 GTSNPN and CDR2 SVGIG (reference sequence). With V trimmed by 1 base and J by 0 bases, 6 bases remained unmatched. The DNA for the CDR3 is TGTGCCTGGAGTGGGCCTGGCGGGAGGAGCACAGATACGCAGTATTTT. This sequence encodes CAWSGPGGRSTDTQYF.

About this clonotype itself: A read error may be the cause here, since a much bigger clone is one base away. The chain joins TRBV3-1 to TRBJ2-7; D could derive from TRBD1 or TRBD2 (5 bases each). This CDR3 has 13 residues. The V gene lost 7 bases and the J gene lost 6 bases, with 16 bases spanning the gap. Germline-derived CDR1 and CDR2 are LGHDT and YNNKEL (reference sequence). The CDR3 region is CASNRDGYCEQYF. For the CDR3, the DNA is TGTGCCAGCAACCGGGACGGTTACTGCGAGCAGTACTTC.

CDR3 nucleotide sequence: TGCAGCGTTGTTTCTCGGGGCTACACCTTC. It translates to CSVVSRGYTF. This sequence joins TRBV29-1 and TRBJ1-2, with D unclear. Looked up from germline, CDR1 is SQVTM and CDR2 is ANQGSEA. Between the trimmed V and J ends, which lost 4 bases and 8 bases, there was a span of 8 bases. The CDR3 runs 10 residues.

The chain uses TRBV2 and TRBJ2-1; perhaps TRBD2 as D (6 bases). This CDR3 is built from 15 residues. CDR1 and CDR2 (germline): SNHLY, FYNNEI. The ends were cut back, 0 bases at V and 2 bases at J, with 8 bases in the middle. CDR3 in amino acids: CASSEASGPYNEQFF. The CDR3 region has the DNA TGTGCCAGCAGTGAAGCTAGCGGACCCTACAATGAGCAGTTCTTC.

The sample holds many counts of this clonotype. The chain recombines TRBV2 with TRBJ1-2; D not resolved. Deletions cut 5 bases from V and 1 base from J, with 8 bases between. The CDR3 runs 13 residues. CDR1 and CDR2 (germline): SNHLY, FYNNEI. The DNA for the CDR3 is TGTGCCAGCAGTCAGCAGGATAACTATGGCTACACCTTC. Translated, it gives CASSQQDNYGYTF. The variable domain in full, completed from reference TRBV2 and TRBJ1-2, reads EPEVTQTPSHQVTQMGQEVILRCVPISNHLYFYWYRQILGQKVEFLVSFYNNEISEKSEIFDDQFSVERPDGSNFTLKIRSTKLEDSAMYFCASSQQDNYGYTFGSGTRLTVV.

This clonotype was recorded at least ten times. The chain's CDR3 is CASSRSQGVYQPQHF. In nucleotides, the CDR3 is TGTGCCAGTAGTCGTAGCCAGGGAGTCTATCAGCCCCAGCATTTT. V and J are TRBV19 and TRBJ1-5; possibly TRBD1 for D (5 bases). V lost 5 bases to trimming and J lost 5 bases, with 16 bases between them. The germline V gene encodes CDR1 LNHDA and CDR2 SQIVND (reference sequence). This CDR3 contains 15 residues. Combining the CDR3 with reference TRBV19 and TRBJ1-5 gives the whole variable domain DGGITQSPKYLFRKEGQNVTLSCEQNLNHDAMYWYRQDPGQGLRLIYYSQIVNDFQKGDIAEGYSVSREKKESFPLTVTSAQKNPTAFYLCASSRSQGVYQPQHFGDGTRLSIL.

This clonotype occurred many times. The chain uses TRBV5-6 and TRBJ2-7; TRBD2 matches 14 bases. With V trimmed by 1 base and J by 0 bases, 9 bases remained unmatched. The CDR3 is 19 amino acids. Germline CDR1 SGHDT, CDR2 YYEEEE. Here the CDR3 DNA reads TGTGCCAGCAGCTTGAAGTGGACTAGCGGGAGGCCCTTCTCCTACGAGCAGTACTTC. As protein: CASSLKWTSGRPFSYEQYF.

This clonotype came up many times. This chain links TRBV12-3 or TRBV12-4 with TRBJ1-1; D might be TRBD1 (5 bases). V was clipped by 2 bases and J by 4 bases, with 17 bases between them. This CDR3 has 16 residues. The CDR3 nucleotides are TGTGCCAGCAGTTTAAGGAGCGGGGGTCGGGGCACTGAAGCTTTCTTT. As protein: CASSLRSGGRGTEAFF.

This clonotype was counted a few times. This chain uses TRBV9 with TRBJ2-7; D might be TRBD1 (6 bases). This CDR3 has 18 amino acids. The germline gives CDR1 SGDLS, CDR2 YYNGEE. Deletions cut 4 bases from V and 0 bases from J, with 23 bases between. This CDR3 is CASSPNPGQGTFSYEQYF. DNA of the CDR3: TGTGCCAGCAGCCCCAATCCGGGGCAGGGGACCTTCTCCTACGAGCAGTACTTC. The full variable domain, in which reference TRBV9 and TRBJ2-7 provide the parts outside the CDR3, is DSGVTQTPKHLITATGQRVTLRCSPRSGDLSVYWYQQSLDQGLQFLIQYYNGEERAKGNILERFSAQQFPDLHSELNLSSLELGDSALYFCASSPNPGQGTFSYEQYFGPGTRLTVT.

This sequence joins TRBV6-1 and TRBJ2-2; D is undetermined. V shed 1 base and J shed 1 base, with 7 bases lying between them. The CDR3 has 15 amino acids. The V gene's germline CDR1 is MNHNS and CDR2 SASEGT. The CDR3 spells CASSEDGVNTGELFF. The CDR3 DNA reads TGTGCCAGCAGTGAAGATGGAGTGAACACCGGGGAGCTGTTTTTT.

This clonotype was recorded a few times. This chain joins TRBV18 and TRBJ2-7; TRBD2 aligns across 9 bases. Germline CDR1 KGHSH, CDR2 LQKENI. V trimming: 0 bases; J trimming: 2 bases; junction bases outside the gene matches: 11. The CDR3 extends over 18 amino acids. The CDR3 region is CASSPPPRASGAAYEQYF. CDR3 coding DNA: TGTGCCAGCTCACCACCCCCGCGGGCTAGCGGGGCCGCCTACGAGCAGTACTTC.

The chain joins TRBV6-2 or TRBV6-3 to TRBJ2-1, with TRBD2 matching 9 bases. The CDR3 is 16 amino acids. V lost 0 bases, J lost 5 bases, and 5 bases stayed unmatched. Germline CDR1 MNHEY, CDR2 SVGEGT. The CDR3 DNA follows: TGTGCCAGCAGTTACTCGTGGGCTAGCGGGGACAATGAGCAGTTCTTC. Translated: CASSYSWASGDNEQFF.